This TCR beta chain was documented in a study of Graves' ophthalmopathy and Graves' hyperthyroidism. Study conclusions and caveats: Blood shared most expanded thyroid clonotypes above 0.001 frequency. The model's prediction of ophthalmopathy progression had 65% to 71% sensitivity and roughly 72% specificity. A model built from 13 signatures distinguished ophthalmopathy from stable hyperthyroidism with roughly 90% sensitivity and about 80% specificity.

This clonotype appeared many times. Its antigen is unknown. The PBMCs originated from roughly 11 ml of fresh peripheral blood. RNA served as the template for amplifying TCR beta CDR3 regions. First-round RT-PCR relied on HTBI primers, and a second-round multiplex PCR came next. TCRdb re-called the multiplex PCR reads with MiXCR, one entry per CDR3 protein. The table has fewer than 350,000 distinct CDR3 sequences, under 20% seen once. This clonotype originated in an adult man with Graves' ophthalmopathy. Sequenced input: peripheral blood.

The CDR3: CATSWGRTGELFF. CDR3 DNA: TGTGCCACCTCGTGGGGTCGCACCGGGGAGCTGTTTTTT. The genes are TRBV24-1 and TRBJ2-2, with D uncertain. Per the germline V gene, CDR1 is KGHDR and CDR2 is SFDVKD. V dropped 9 bases and J dropped 4 bases, with 11 bases sitting between them. This CDR3 has 13 residues.